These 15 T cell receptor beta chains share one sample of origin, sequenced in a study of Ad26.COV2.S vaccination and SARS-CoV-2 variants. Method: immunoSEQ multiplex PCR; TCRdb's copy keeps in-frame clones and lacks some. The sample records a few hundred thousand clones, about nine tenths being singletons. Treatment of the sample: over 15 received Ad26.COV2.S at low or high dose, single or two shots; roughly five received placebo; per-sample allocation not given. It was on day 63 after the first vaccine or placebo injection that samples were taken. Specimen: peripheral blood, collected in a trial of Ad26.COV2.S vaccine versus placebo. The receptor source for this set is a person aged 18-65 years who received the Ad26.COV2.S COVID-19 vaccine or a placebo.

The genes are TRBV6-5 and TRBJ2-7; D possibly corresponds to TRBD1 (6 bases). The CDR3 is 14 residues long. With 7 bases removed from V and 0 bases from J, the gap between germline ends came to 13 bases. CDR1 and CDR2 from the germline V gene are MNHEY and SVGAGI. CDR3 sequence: CASTDRSISYEQYF. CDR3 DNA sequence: TGTGCCAGCACCGACAGGTCTATCTCCTACGAGCAGTACTTC.

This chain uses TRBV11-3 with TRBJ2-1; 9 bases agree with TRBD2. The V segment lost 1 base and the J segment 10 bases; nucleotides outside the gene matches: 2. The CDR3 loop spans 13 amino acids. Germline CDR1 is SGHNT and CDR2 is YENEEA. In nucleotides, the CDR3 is TGTGCCAGCAGCTTAGTCGCGGGAGGGGAGCAGTTCTTC. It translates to CASSLVAGGEQFF.

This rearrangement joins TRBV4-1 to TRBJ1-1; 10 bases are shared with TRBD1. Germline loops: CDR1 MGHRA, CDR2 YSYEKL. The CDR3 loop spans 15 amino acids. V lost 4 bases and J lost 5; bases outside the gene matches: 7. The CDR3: CASSPLTGGFTEAFF. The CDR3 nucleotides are TGCGCCAGCAGCCCGTTGACAGGGGGCTTTACTGAAGCTTTCTTT.

CDR3 protein: CASTRGGLAYNEQFF. CDR3 bases: TGTGCCAGCACCCGGGGGGGATTAGCCTACAATGAGCAGTTCTTC. The genes are TRBV28 and TRBJ2-1; 8 nucleotides agree with TRBD2. V trimming: 7 bases; J trimming: 2 bases; junction bases outside the gene matches: 7. The CDR3 is 15 amino acids. CDR1 is MDHEN and CDR2 is SYDVKM in the germline V gene.

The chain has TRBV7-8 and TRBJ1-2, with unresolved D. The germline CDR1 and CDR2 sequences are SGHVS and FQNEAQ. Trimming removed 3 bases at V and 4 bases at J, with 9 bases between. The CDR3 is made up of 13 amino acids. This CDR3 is CASSFDPGYGYTF. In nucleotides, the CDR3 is TGTGCCAGCAGCTTTGACCCCGGCTATGGCTACACCTTC.

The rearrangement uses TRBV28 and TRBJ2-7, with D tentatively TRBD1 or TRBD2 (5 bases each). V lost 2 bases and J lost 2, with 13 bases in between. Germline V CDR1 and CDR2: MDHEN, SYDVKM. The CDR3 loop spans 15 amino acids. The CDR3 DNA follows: TGTGCCAGCAGTTTAGAGGGAGAGGGACCCTACGAGCAGTACTTC. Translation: CASSLEGEGPYEQYF.

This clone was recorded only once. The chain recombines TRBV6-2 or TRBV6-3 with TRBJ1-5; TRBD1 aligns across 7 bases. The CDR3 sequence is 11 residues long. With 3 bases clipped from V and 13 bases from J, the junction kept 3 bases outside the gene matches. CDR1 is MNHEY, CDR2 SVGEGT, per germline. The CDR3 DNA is TGTGCCAGCAGTTATAGGGGACAGCAGCATTTT. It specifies CASSYRGQQHF.

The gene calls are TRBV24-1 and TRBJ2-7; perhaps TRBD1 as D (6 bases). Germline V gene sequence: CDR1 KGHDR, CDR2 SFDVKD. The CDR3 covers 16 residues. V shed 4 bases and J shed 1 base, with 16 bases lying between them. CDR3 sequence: CATSDRWTVVSYEQYF. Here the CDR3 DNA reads TGTGCCACCAGTGACCGCTGGACAGTGGTTTCCTACGAGCAGTACTTC.

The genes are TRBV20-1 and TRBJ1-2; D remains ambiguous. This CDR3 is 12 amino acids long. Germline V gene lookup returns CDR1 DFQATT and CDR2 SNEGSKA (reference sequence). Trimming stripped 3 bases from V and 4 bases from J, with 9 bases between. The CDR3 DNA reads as TGCAGTGCTAGTAACAGAGGCTATGGCTACACCTTC. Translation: CSASNRGYGYTF.

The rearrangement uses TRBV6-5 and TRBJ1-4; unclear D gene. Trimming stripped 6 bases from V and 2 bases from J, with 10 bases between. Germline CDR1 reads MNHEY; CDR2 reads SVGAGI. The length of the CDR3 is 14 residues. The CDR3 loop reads CASSLSLTNEKLFF. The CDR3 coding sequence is TGTGCCAGCAGCCTCAGTCTGACTAATGAAAAACTGTTTTTT.

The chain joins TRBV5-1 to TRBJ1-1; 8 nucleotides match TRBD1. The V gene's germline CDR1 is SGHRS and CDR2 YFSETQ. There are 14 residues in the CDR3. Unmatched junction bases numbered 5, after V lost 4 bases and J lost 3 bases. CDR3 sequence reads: CASSPGQVDTEAFF. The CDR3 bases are TGCGCCAGCAGCCCGGGACAGGTTGACACTGAAGCTTTCTTT.

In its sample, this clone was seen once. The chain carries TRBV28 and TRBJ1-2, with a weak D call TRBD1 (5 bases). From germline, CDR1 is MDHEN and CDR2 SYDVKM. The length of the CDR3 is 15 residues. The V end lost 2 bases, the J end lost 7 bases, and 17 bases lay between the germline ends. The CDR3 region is CASSLVGSRRGGYTF. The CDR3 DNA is TGTGCCAGCAGTTTAGTGGGCAGCCGAAGGGGTGGCTACACCTTC.

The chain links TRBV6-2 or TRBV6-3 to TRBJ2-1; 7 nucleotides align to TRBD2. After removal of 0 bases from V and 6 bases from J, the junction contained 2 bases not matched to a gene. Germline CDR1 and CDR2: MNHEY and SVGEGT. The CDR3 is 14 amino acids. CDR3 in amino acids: CASSYSRGFNEQFF. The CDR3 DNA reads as TGTGCCAGCAGTTACTCGCGGGGGTTCAATGAGCAGTTCTTC.

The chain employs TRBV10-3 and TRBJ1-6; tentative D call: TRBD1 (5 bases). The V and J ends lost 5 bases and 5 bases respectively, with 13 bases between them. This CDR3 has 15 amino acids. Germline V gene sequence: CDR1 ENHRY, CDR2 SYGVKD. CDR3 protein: CAISRSGTDNSPLHF. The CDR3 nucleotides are TGTGCCATCAGTCGTTCCGGGACGGATAATTCACCCCTCCACTTT.

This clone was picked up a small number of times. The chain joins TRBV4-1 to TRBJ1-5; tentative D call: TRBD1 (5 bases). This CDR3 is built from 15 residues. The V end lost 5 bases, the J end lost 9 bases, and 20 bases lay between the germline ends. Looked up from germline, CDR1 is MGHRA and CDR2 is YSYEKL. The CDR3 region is CASSTRRGSGVPQHF. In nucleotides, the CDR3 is TGCGCCAGCAGCACCCGTCGGGGGTCTGGGGTGCCCCAGCATTTT.